What follows is one T cell receptor beta chain and its context. The target antigen is unknown. A single record per CDR3 protein comes from TCRdb applying MiXCR to the 5' RACE reads. The table has just over 500,000 distinct CDR3 sequences, 20% to 25% seen once. This specimen comes from a study of identical twins. Findings and limits, study-wide: The analysis was cross-sectional rather than longitudinal within donors.

This CDR3 comprises 16 residues. V was clipped by 1 base and J by 0 bases, with 9 bases between them. Germline CDR1 reads SGHTA; CDR2 reads FQGTGA. These data also formed part of another study, on T cells expressing NK-cell markers.

The genes are TRBV7-3 and TRBJ2-2; D gene ambiguous. The receptor was isolated from a young woman in good health. Sequencing was carried out using CD4+ T cells sorted from blood. CDR3 sequence reads: CASSLISRTNTGELFF. CDR3 bases: TGTGCCAGCAGCTTAATATCCAGAACGAACACCGGGGAGCTGTTTTTT.